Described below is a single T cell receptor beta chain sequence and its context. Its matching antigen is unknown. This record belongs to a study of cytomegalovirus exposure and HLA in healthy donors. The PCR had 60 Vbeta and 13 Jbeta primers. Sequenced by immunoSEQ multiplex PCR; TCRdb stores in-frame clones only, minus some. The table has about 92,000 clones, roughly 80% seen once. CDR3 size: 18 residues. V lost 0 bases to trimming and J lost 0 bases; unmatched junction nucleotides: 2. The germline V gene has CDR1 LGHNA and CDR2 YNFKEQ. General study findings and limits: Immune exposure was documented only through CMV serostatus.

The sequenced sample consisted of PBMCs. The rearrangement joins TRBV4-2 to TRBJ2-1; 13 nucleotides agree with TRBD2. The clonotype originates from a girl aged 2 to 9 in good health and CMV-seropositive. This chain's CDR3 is CASSQDWTSGSSYNEQFF. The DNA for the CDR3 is TGTGCCAGCAGCCAAGATTGGACTAGCGGGAGCTCCTACAATGAGCAGTTCTTC.